Below, 20 T cell receptor beta chains from the same sample are listed, as sequenced in a study of OX40 agonist ivuxolimab in advanced cancers. Using immunoSEQ multiplex PCR, the repertoire was profiled, and TCRdb retains in-frame clones only, with some absent. The sample lists around 100,000 clones; around 93% were seen once. This specimen consisted of CD4+ or CD8+ T cells sorted from blood, obtained in a trial of the OX40 agonist ivuxolimab. These receptors came from an adult with an advanced solid tumor such as melanoma, head and neck, liver or kidney cancer.

This chain connects TRBV28 to TRBJ2-7; TRBD1 is a possible D gene (6 bases). This CDR3 is built from 16 residues. Per germline, CDR1 MDHEN and CDR2 SYDVKM. Trimming shortened V by 7 bases and J by 3 bases, and 22 bases separated the two germline ends. The CDR3 here is CASTQTYLARGYEQYF. DNA for the CDR3: TGTGCCAGCACCCAAACCTACCTAGCCAGGGGCTACGAGCAGTACTTC.

This chain connects TRBV4-3 to TRBJ1-4, with a weak D call TRBD1 (5 bases). This CDR3 comprises 16 residues. V was pared by 1 base and J by 7 bases, with 16 bases between. From germline, CDR1 is LGHNA and CDR2 YSLEER. CDR3 in amino acids: CASSQVPGGVGEKLFF. For the CDR3, the DNA is TGCGCCAGCAGCCAAGTCCCGGGGGGGGTTGGTGAAAAACTGTTTTTT.

The chain employs TRBV10-3 and TRBJ2-7; D may be TRBD1 (5 bases). This CDR3 is 14 amino acids long. Germline values: CDR1 ENHRY, CDR2 SYGVKD. V lost 7 bases and J 0 bases, leaving 13 bases between the germline ends. CDR3 residues: CAIKQGRDSYEQYF. The CDR3 DNA sequence: TGTGCCATCAAACAAGGCAGGGACTCCTACGAGCAGTACTTC.

The J gene is TRBJ2-4, the V gene TRBV5-3, with unresolved D. TRBV5-3 is known as an ORF, though its function is uncertain. This CDR3 has 15 amino acids. V gave up 1 base and J gave up 1 base, with 9 bases separating them. CDR3 nucleotide sequence: TGTGCCAGAAGCTTGTTCAGCCTCGCCAAAAACATTCAGTACTTC. Translating gives CARSLFSLAKNIQYF.

The CDR3, as DNA: TGTGCCAGCAGCTTAGGGGACCGGGTCCAAGAGACCCAGTACTTC. Translated: CASSLGDRVQETQYF. This chain joins TRBV7-2 and TRBJ2-5; TRBD1 or TRBD2 may be the D gene (5 bases each). The V gene lost 1 base and the J gene lost 1 base, with 10 bases spanning the gap. Per germline, CDR1 SGHTA and CDR2 FQGNSA. This CDR3 comprises 15 residues.

This sequence joins TRBV28 and TRBJ2-1, with D perhaps matching TRBD1 (5 bases). Germline V gene data show CDR1 as MDHEN and CDR2 as SYDVKM. The CDR3 contains 17 residues. The V end lost 2 bases, the J end lost 7 bases, and 21 bases lay between the germline ends. The chain's CDR3 is CASSLRIVGPPGNEQFF. In nucleotides, the CDR3 is TGTGCCAGCAGTTTACGGATTGTGGGGCCCCCTGGGAATGAGCAGTTCTTC.

The J gene is TRBJ2-2, the V gene TRBV6-1, with 8 bases identical to TRBD2. V lost 7 bases, J lost 1 base, and 5 bases stayed unmatched. The CDR3 contains 15 residues. CDR1 is MNHNS, CDR2 SASEGT, per germline. The CDR3 loop reads CASMGSGRNTGELFF. Written as DNA, the CDR3 is TGTGCCAGCATGGGGAGCGGGAGGAACACCGGGGAGCTGTTTTTT.

The chain uses TRBV18 and TRBJ2-7; 13 positions match TRBD2. Unmatched junction bases numbered 4, after V lost 3 bases and J lost 5 bases. The germline CDR1 and CDR2 sequences are KGHSH and LQKENI. The CDR3 extends over 15 amino acids. DNA of the CDR3: TGTGCCAGCTCACCTGGACTAGCGGGAGTAAACGAGCAGTACTTC. This encodes CASSPGLAGVNEQYF.

V usage is TRBV7-9 and J usage is TRBJ1-6, with 9 bases that match TRBD1. From germline, CDR1 is SEHNR and CDR2 FQNEAQ (reference sequence). This CDR3 region has 15 residues. J gave up 7 bases and V 8 bases, and 9 bases lay outside the gene matches. The CDR3 coding sequence is TGTGCCAGCGGCCGGGACAGGGTCCCAAATTCACCCCTCCACTTT. Amino acid sequence: CASGRDRVPNSPLHF.

This clone appeared a few times. The V gene is TRBV30, the J gene TRBJ1-1; weak D call: TRBD1 (5 bases). Germline CDR1 and CDR2: GTSNPN and SVGIG (reference sequence). The CDR3 sequence is 13 residues long. The ends were cut back, 2 bases at V and 0 bases at J, with 7 bases in the middle. The CDR3 reads CAWSKGLNTEAFF. The CDR3 nucleotides read TGTGCCTGGAGTAAGGGGTTGAACACTGAAGCTTTCTTT. Combining the CDR3 with reference TRBV30 and TRBJ1-1 gives the whole variable domain SQTIHQWPATLVQPVGSPLSLECTVEGTSNPNLYWYRQAAGRGLQLLFYSVGIGQISSEVPQNLSASRPQDRQFILSSKKLLLSDSGFYLCAWSKGLNTEAFFGQGTRLTVV.

The V gene is TRBV7-8, the J gene TRBJ1-1; tentative D call: TRBD1 (6 bases). CDR1 and CDR2 from the germline V gene are SGHVS and FQNEAQ. This CDR3 has 14 residues. The germline V and J ends were trimmed by 5 bases and 3 bases, with 13 bases remaining between them. The chain's CDR3 is CASSVSGAYTEAFF. CDR3 sequence (DNA): TGTGCCAGCAGCGTTTCAGGGGCTTACACTGAAGCTTTCTTT.

This chain uses TRBV5-1 with TRBJ2-7; D unresolved. CDR3 length: 14 residues. Between the trimmed V and J ends, which lost 2 bases and 2 bases, there was a span of 11 bases. Germline CDR1 and CDR2: SGHRS and YFSETQ. CDR3 protein: CASSFLEGTYEQYF. CDR3 DNA: TGCGCCAGCAGCTTCCTTGAAGGGACCTACGAGCAGTACTTC.

The chain links TRBV5-4 to TRBJ1-4; D is unclear. The length of the CDR3 is 15 residues. V was pared by 0 bases and J by 8 bases, with 14 bases between. Germline V gene sequence: CDR1 SGHNT, CDR2 YYREEE (reference sequence). DNA for the CDR3: TGTGCCAGCAGCTTGGTACCGGGCGCCGGAGAAAAACTGTTTTTT. This translates into CASSLVPGAGEKLFF.

This CDR3 is CASSLSTDTQYF. The CDR3 bases are TGTGCCAGCAGCTTGAGCACAGATACGCAGTATTTT. V gene TRBV5-6 combines with J gene TRBJ2-3; D not certain. There are 12 residues in the CDR3. The germline gives CDR1 SGHDT, CDR2 YYEEEE. V shed 1 base and J shed 0 bases, with 0 bases lying between them.

This chain joins TRBV5-1 and TRBJ2-7; 8 bases align to TRBD2. This CDR3 spans 15 amino acids. The V gene's germline CDR1 is SGHRS and CDR2 YFSETQ. V shed 1 base, J shed 2 bases, and the junction held 5 bases outside the gene matches. CDR3 nucleotide sequence: TGCGCCAGCAGCTTGCAAGCGGGAGCGCCCTACGAGCAGTACTTC. Protein sequence: CASSLQAGAPYEQYF.

The chain uses TRBV4-2 and TRBJ1-5; 7 bases fit TRBD1. The germline CDR1 and CDR2 sequences are LGHNA and YNFKEQ. CDR3 size: 16 residues. The V segment lost 0 bases and the J segment 7 bases; nucleotides outside the gene matches: 9. The CDR3 DNA reads as TGTGCCAGCAGCCAAGATCCGGGGACAGCCGCCCAGCCCCAGCATTTT. Translating gives CASSQDPGTAAQPQHF.

V usage is TRBV4-2 and J usage is TRBJ1-3, with 7 bases identical to TRBD1. Germline loops: CDR1 LGHNA, CDR2 YNFKEQ. Trimming at V came to 0 bases and at J to 2 bases, leaving 7 bases not matched to a gene. The CDR3 consists of 17 residues. The CDR3 bases are TGTGCCAGCAGCCAAGAGGTAGACAGGGCCCCTGGAAACACCATATATTTT. It encodes CASSQEVDRAPGNTIYF.

This clone was detected only once. The gene calls are TRBV2 and TRBJ2-6; D not certain. The germline V gene has CDR1 SNHLY and CDR2 FYNNEI. This CDR3 comprises 16 residues. V dropped 1 base and J dropped 0 bases, with 7 bases sitting between them. The CDR3 DNA follows: TGTGCCAGCAGTGAAGGAGCAGACTCTGGGGCCAACGTCCTGACTTTC. Amino acid sequence: CASSEGADSGANVLTF. The whole variable domain, filled in from reference TRBV2 and TRBJ2-6, reads EPEVTQTPSHQVTQMGQEVILRCVPISNHLYFYWYRQILGQKVEFLVSFYNNEISEKSEIFDDQFSVERPDGSNFTLKIRSTKLEDSAMYFCASSEGADSGANVLTFGAGSRLTVL.

J is TRBJ2-7 and V is TRBV29-1; D call uncertain. Deletions cut 6 bases from V and 4 bases from J, with 10 bases between. CDR1 is SQVTM, CDR2 ANQGSEA, per germline. CDR3 length: 11 residues. CDR3 in DNA: TGCAGCGTAGCCGATTTATACGAGCAGTACTTC. Translated: CSVADLYEQYF.

The chain joins TRBV5-1 to TRBJ2-7; D possibly uses TRBD1 or TRBD2 (5 bases each). Between the trimmed V and J ends, which lost 5 bases and 3 bases, there was a span of 15 bases. The germline CDR1 and CDR2 sequences are SGHRS and YFSETQ. The length of the CDR3 is 14 residues. CDR3: CASRAGTAGYEQYF. For the CDR3, the DNA is TGCGCCAGCAGAGCCGGGACGGCAGGCTACGAGCAGTACTTC. The full variable domain, with the rest looked up from reference TRBV5-1 and TRBJ2-7, is KAGVTQTPRYLIKTRGQQVTLSCSPISGHRSVSWYQQTPGQGLQFLFEYFSETQRNKGNFPGRFSGRQFSNSRSEMNVSTLELGDSALYLCASRAGTAGYEQYFGPGTRLTVT.